The 15 T cell receptor beta chains reported below all come from one sample, sequenced in a study of beta chain features in type 1 diabetes (dated by TCRdb to 2017 to 2018). Receptor libraries were prepared by the immunoSEQ multiplex PCR assay. The entire isolated RNA was reverse transcribed using the High Capacity cDNA Reverse Transcription Kit, and thus expressed TCRB transcripts were sequenced. TCRdb stores this immuneACCESS table with in-frame sequences only. Part of the clones is absent; in the studies checked, under half of the shortfall reflects unresolved V genes, and no reason is known for the rest. The sample yields about 390,000 clones; roughly 9.8% were counted once. 0.6% of the sample rests with the top ten. Antigens for these TCRs are unknown. Overall results and qualifications from the work: In all four CD4+ subsets, TCRB CDR3 length was moderately but significantly shorter in type 1 diabetes patients.

The material sequenced was central memory CD4+ T cells from blood. The receptors here all came from a man aged 30-40 years with type 1 diabetes.

The rearrangement joins TRBV6-1 to TRBJ1-1; D perhaps matches TRBD1 (6 bases). CDR1 is MNHNS and CDR2 is SASEGT in the germline V gene. The CDR3 spans 14 residues. The germline V and J ends were trimmed by 4 bases and 3 bases, with 12 bases remaining between them. The CDR3 reads CASSGVQGDTEAFF. The CDR3 DNA reads TGTGCCAGCAGTGGAGTACAGGGAGACACTGAAGCTTTCTTT.

This sequence joins TRBV28 and TRBJ2-5; TRBD1 agrees at 10 bases. Germline assignment: CDR1 MDHEN and CDR2 SYDVKM. This CDR3 contains 14 residues. With 7 bases clipped from V and 4 bases from J, the junction kept 6 bases outside the gene matches. CDR3 protein: CASNPTGGTETQYF. CDR3 coding DNA: TGTGCCAGCAATCCGACAGGGGGCACAGAGACCCAGTACTTC.

This chain connects TRBV7-2 to TRBJ2-2; 8 bases align to TRBD2. This CDR3 region has 16 residues. Germline-derived CDR1 and CDR2 are SGHTA and FQGNSA. V shed 1 base, J shed 3 bases, and the junction held 4 bases outside the gene matches. CDR3 sequence reads: CASSLGLAGDTGELFF. Here the CDR3 DNA reads TGTGCCAGCAGCTTAGGCCTAGCGGGTGACACCGGGGAGCTGTTTTTT.

This clone was counted many times. J is TRBJ1-1 and V is TRBV4-1, with D uncertain. Trimming took 3 bases from V and 7 from J, leaving 18 bases between them. Germline CDR1 MGHRA, CDR2 YSYEKL. The CDR3 extends over 15 amino acids. CDR3 nucleotides: TGCGCCAGCAGCCATCCCGGTCGGAGGAGGGATGAAGCTTTCTTT. It encodes CASSHPGRRRDEAFF.

This clone was observed a handful of times. J is TRBJ2-7 and V is TRBV19; D remains unclear. CDR1 LNHDA and CDR2 SQIVND come from the germline V gene (reference sequence). The germline V and J ends were trimmed by 7 bases and 3 bases, with 13 bases remaining between them. This CDR3 has 13 residues. CDR3 sequence: CASIAPLSYEQYF. The CDR3 coding sequence is TGTGCCAGTATAGCCCCACTCAGCTACGAGCAGTACTTC.

The table lists this clone with many counts. The CDR3 coding sequence is TGTGCCAGCAGGCAAGGGGTAGCGGTCTCCTACGAGCAGTACTTC. It yields the protein CASRQGVAVSYEQYF. The J gene is TRBJ2-7, the V gene TRBV6-1, with D perhaps matching TRBD2 (6 bases). From germline, CDR1 is MNHNS and CDR2 SASEGT. V lost 6 bases, J lost 0 bases, and 15 bases lay in between. CDR3 size: 15 residues.

In this sample, this clone turned up a few times. The rearrangement uses TRBV29-1 and TRBJ2-7; maybe TRBD1 (6 bases). The CDR3 length is 13 residues. Trimming cost V 7 bases and J 4 bases, with 17 bases left between them. Germline values: CDR1 SQVTM, CDR2 ANQGSEA. The CDR3 DNA follows: TGCAGCGCCGAACTACAGGGAAAGTACGAGCAGTACTTC. Encoded protein: CSAELQGKYEQYF.

There are a few counts of this clone. The rearrangement links TRBV15 to TRBJ2-7, with 7 bases lining up with TRBD2. The germline CDR1 and CDR2 sequences are LNHNV and YYDKDF (reference sequence). The CDR3 is made up of 14 amino acids. J was trimmed by 0 bases and V by 4 bases; bases with no gene match: 3. The CDR3 nucleotides read TGTGCCACCAGCATGGGAGGGAGCTCCTACGAGCAGTACTTC. This gives the protein CATSMGGSSYEQYF.

This chain uses TRBV7-2 with TRBJ2-2; TRBD2 aligns across 8 bases. The germline gives CDR1 SGHTA, CDR2 FQGNSA. Trimming cost V 2 bases and J 3 bases; bases outside gene matches: 5. This CDR3 spans 16 amino acids. Here the CDR3 DNA reads TGTGCCAGCAGCTTACGGTCTAGCGGGCACACCGGGGAGCTGTTTTTT. It translates to CASSLRSSGHTGELFF.

This clone was seen many times. In DNA form, the CDR3 reads TGCGCCAGCAGCCGCTTGCAGGGGGACTATGGCTACACCTTC. It encodes CASSRLQGDYGYTF. The rearrangement uses TRBV4-3 and TRBJ1-2, with 7 bases matching TRBD1. The length of the CDR3 is 14 residues. CDR1 is LGHNA, CDR2 YSLEER, per germline. The ends lost 4 bases at V and 3 bases at J; junction bases unmatched: 5.

The rearrangement joins TRBV7-2 to TRBJ2-7, with D possibly TRBD2 on 6 matching bases. Trimming cost V 2 bases and J 3 bases, with 11 bases left between them. The CDR3 covers 14 residues. Germline V gene lookup returns CDR1 SGHTA and CDR2 FQGNSA. The CDR3 protein is CASSLTGADYEQYF. CDR3 nucleotides: TGTGCCAGCAGCTTAACGGGAGCAGACTACGAGCAGTACTTC. The complete variable domain, with remaining parts taken from reference TRBV7-2 and TRBJ2-7, reads GAGVSQSPSNKVTEKGKDVELRCDPISGHTALYWYRQSLGQGLEFLIYFQGNSAPDKSGLPSDRFSAERTGGSVSTLTIQRTQQEDSAVYLCASSLTGADYEQYFGPGTRLTVT.

The table lists this clone with many counts. CDR3 sequence: CASQQGTGAYEQYF. CDR3 nucleotide sequence: TGTGCCAGCCAACAGGGGACAGGGGCCTACGAGCAGTACTTC. The J gene is TRBJ2-7, the V gene TRBV7-9; 10 bases are a match to TRBD1. This CDR3 region has 14 residues. Unmatched junction bases numbered 6, after V lost 8 bases and J lost 2 bases. The germline V gene has CDR1 SEHNR and CDR2 FQNEAQ (reference sequence).

The chain has TRBV7-8 and TRBJ2-2; 10 nucleotides align to TRBD1. CDR3 length: 17 residues. V shed 6 bases and J 0 bases; nucleotides not matched to a gene: 7. CDR1 and CDR2 (germline): SGHVS, FQNEAQ. CDR3 DNA sequence: TGTGCCAGCAGTCTCCGACAGGGGGCTTCGAACACCGGGGAGCTGTTTTTT. It yields the protein CASSLRQGASNTGELFF.

This clone was seen more than once but under ten times. This sequence is one base from a far larger clone and is likely a read error. Other DNA sequences in the sample encode the same CDR3. The rearrangement links TRBV7-9 to TRBJ2-2; D assignment may be TRBD1 or TRBD2 (5 bases each). The germline CDR1 and CDR2 sequences are SEHNR and FQNEAQ (reference sequence). The CDR3 runs 13 residues. V shed 3 bases and J shed 6 bases, with 8 bases lying between them. CDR3 region: CASSLTGPGELFF. The CDR3 DNA follows: TGTGCCAGCAGCTTGACGGGGCCCGGGGAGCTGTTTTTT.

This clone occurred a few times. This rearrangement joins TRBV5-1 to TRBJ2-3, with TRBD2 as a possible D gene (5 bases). V lost 5 bases and J 0 bases, leaving 13 bases between the germline ends. This CDR3 has 15 residues. CDR1 is SGHRS, CDR2 YFSETQ, per germline. As DNA, the CDR3 is TGCGCCAGCAGAGACACGGGATCCAGCACAGATACGCAGTATTTT. Its translation is CASRDTGSSTDTQYF.